This T cell receptor beta chain was documented in a study of blood T cell repertoires in COVID-19 (dated by TCRdb to between 2020 and 2021). Some background on the complete study: The collaborator samples originated in the United States, Italy and Spain and spanned the acute and convalescent phases of COVID-19. Subjects who had been exposed to COVID-19, were actively infected with it, or had recovered from it provided the deeply sampled blood TCRbeta repertoires that made up the dataset. The prospective study material was composed of cDNA or gDNA derived from T cells, B-cell-depleted T cells, or PBMCs. The repertoires were released in a freely available public database meant as a resource for research on the immune response to SARS-CoV-2. The samples were drawn from the first 160 participants of the ongoing ImmuneRACE study and from 1,254 subjects provided by 6 global collaborators. Nearly every sample came with metadata listing a de-identified subject ID, COVID-19 status, age in years and sex. HLA class I and class II types, where available, came from metadata supplied by the sample provider rather than from assay-based typing.

Measured from the cysteine to the phenylalanine, the CDR3 is 14 residues long. Here the CDR3 DNA is all that survives: 42 bases in frame from base 1. The germline V gene (reference sequence) supplies CDR1 LNHDA and CDR2 SQIVND. V is cut by 6 bases and J by 0 bases, and the space between the germline ends is 8 bases. The immunoSEQ Assay, a bias-controlled multiplex PCR, was used to amplify TCRbeta CDR3 regions from genomic DNA. The source study handled its data this way. Within the assay, amplification of reference gene primers was used to estimate how many nucleated cells each sample contained. To quantify the absolute abundance of each unique TCRbeta CDR3 rearrangement, sequence reads were collapsed and filtered. For each sample, productive Simpson clonality was calculated as the square root of Simpson's diversity index over productive rearrangements. The table comes from immuneACCESS by way of TCRdb, which keeps in-frame sequences with V and J called. Part of the clones is missing from these tables; in studies checked, under half for an unresolved V gene and the rest for unknown reasons. V and J calls and clone size are as listed in that table; D and trimming were resolved from the DNA. This sample has over 200,000 clones in its table, and about 88% of those were observed once. Clones ranked in the top ten supply 4% to 5.5% of the sample.

Whole blood was collected in K2EDTA tubes by collaborating institutions according to the institutions' own protocols. For TCRbeta analysis, collaborators shipped samples as frozen whole blood, isolated PBMCs, or DNA extracted from either of those sample types. Notes on this clone: No cognate antigen has been identified for it. Per-base qualities were not stored, and no clone one base away is much larger.

Summary of the overall study and its limitations: The quantity of clinical and demographic metadata differed by source and by participant and was supplied without curation.

The receptor was derived from a woman aged 40 to 50 with acute or convalescent COVID-19. The chain was built from TRBV19 and TRBJ1-4; no confident D gene assignment can be made. Sequencing used peripheral blood. The CDR3 reads CASSATATNEKLFF. The DNA sequence is TGTGCCAGTAGCGCTACGGCAACTAATGAAAAACTGTTTTTT.